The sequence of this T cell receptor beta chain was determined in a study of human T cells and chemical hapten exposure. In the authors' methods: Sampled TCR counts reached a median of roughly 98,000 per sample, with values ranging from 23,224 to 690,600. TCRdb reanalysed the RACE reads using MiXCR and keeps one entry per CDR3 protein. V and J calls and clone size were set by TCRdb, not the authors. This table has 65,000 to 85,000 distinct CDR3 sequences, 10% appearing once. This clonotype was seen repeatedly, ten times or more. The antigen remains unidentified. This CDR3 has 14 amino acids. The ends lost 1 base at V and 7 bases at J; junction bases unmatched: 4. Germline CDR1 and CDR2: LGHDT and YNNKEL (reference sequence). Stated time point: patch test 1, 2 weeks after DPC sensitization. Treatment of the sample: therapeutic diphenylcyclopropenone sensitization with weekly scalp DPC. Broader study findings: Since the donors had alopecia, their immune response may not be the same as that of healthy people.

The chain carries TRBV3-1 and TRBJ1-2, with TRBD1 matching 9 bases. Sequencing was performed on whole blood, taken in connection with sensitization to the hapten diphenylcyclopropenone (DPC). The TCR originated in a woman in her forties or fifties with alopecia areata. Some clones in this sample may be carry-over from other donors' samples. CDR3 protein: CASSQGTGVSGYTF. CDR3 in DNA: TGTGCCAGCAGCCAAGGGACAGGGGTATCTGGCTACACCTTC.